Below are 32 T cell receptor beta chains sequenced from a single sample in a study of T-cell reconstitution after alpha-beta-depleted transplantation in children. Unique molecular identifiers were used to barcode this TCRbeta library. TCRdb re-called the PCR reads through MiXCR, storing one row per CDR3 protein. The table includes 250,000 to 400,000 distinct CDR3 sequences, approximately 23% detected once. This material consisted of PBMCs, mostly from graft donor cells, taken 180 days after TCRalphabeta/CD19-depleted stem cell transplant. All receptors derive from a male patient younger than 18 who had a stem cell transplant for acute lymphoblastic leukemia, so the T cells may come from the graft donor.

J is TRBJ2-1 and V is TRBV9, with a weak D call TRBD2 (5 bases). CDR1 and CDR2 from the germline V gene are SGDLS and YYNGEE. CDR3 size: 14 residues. The V end was cut by 2 bases, the J end by 5 bases, with 11 bases between. CDR3 sequence: CASSVLAENNEQFF. The CDR3 nucleotides read TGTGCCAGCAGCGTCCTAGCTGAGAACAATGAGCAGTTCTTC.

The CDR3 nucleotides are TGTGCCAGCAGCCCGGGACTCCTGAGGGTTGAGCAGTTCTTC. Its protein is CASSPGLLRVEQFF. The chain combines TRBV28 with TRBJ2-1; D is possibly TRBD2 (6 bases). V was clipped by 6 bases and J by 9 bases, with 18 bases between them. CDR1 is MDHEN, CDR2 SYDVKM, per germline. The CDR3 totals 14 residues.

The chain recombines TRBV28 with TRBJ2-1; 11 bases align to TRBD2. The CDR3 is 15 amino acids. Germline-derived CDR1 and CDR2 are MDHEN and SYDVKM. The trim removed 5 bases at V and 8 bases at J, leaving 8 bases unmatched. The CDR3 spells CASSRLAGSNDEQFF. Written as DNA, the CDR3 is TGTGCCAGCAGTAGACTAGCGGGGTCAAACGATGAGCAGTTCTTC.

V is TRBV7-8 and J is TRBJ2-7; TRBD2 aligns across 10 bases. Germline V gives CDR1 SGHVS, CDR2 FQNEAQ. CDR3 length: 16 residues. V was clipped by 2 bases and J by 1 base; unmatched bases: 5. The CDR3 protein is CASSLTPTSGSYEQYF. The CDR3, as DNA: TGTGCCAGCAGCTTAACTCCGACTAGCGGGTCCTACGAGCAGTACTTC.

The rearrangement links TRBV15 to TRBJ2-3; 10 bases fit TRBD2. V trimming: 1 base; J trimming: 1 base; junction bases outside the gene matches: 5. Per germline, CDR1 LNHNV and CDR2 YYDKDF (reference sequence). This CDR3 contains 17 residues. The CDR3, as DNA: TGTGCCACCAGCAGAGGGGCAGCGGGAGGGGGCACAGATACGCAGTATTTT. It translates to CATSRGAAGGGTDTQYF.

V gene TRBV12-3 or TRBV12-4 combines with J gene TRBJ1-1; D is uncertain. CDR3 length: 15 amino acids. V lost 6 bases, J lost 5 bases, and 19 bases lay in between. The chain's CDR3 is CASSQPRRGVTEAFF. CDR3 coding DNA: TGTGCCAGCAGCCAGCCCCGGCGGGGAGTGACTGAAGCTTTCTTT.

The chain combines TRBV7-9 with TRBJ1-1; 8 bases are shared with TRBD1. There are 15 residues in the CDR3. Looked up from germline, CDR1 is SEHNR and CDR2 is FQNEAQ (reference sequence). V was clipped by 5 bases and J by 4 bases; unmatched bases: 9. CDR3 loop: CASSPTQGARTEAFF. CDR3 in DNA: TGTGCCAGCAGCCCTACCCAGGGGGCTCGCACTGAAGCTTTCTTT.

The table lists this clonotype with a few counts. The CDR3: CASSNPGRRTPGYEQYF. The CDR3 region has the DNA TGTGCCAGCAGCAACCCTGGACGGAGAACCCCTGGCTACGAGCAGTACTTC. V and J are TRBV5-4 and TRBJ2-7; D is unresolved. In germline, CDR1 is SGHNT, CDR2 YYREEE (reference sequence). This CDR3 has 17 amino acids. The ends were cut back, 4 bases at V and 3 bases at J, with 23 bases in the middle.

This clonotype was observed a handful of times. The CDR3 is CAISDPRDRGQETQYF. CDR3 DNA: TGTGCCATCAGTGACCCCCGGGACAGGGGGCAAGAGACCCAGTACTTC. The V gene is TRBV10-3, the J gene TRBJ2-5; the match to TRBD1 covers 11 bases. Trimming took 3 bases from V and 2 from J; bases not matched to a gene: 5. The CDR3 loop spans 16 amino acids. CDR1 is ENHRY and CDR2 is SYGVKD in the germline V gene.

This clonotype has more than one count but fewer than ten. The rearrangement joins TRBV5-6 to TRBJ2-6; D is unresolved. Between the trimmed V and J ends, which lost 4 bases and 0 bases, there was a span of 5 bases. This CDR3 comprises 14 residues. Germline V gene data show CDR1 as SGHDT and CDR2 as YYEEEE. CDR3: CASSASSGANVLTF. The DNA of the CDR3 is TGTGCCAGCAGCGCTAGCTCTGGGGCCAACGTCCTGACTTTC.

There are a few counts of this clonotype. CDR3 sequence: CASSLPGPTDTQYF. The CDR3 DNA is TGCGCCAGCAGCTTGCCCGGTCCCACAGATACGCAGTATTTT. The rearrangement joins TRBV5-1 to TRBJ2-3; D gene uncertain. Per the germline V gene, CDR1 is SGHRS and CDR2 is YFSETQ. V was pared by 1 base and J by 2 bases, with 8 bases between. The CDR3 spans 14 residues.

This rearrangement joins TRBV11-3 to TRBJ2-5, with D possibly being TRBD1 or TRBD2 (6 bases each). This CDR3 is built from 13 residues. The V end lost 6 bases, the J end lost 5 bases, and 13 bases lay between the germline ends. Germline CDR1 is SGHNT and CDR2 is YENEEA. CDR3 in DNA: TGTGCCAGCAGGGTCGGGGGCCAGGAGACCCAGTACTTC. As protein: CASRVGGQETQYF.

This clonotype turned up a few times. The rearrangement joins TRBV5-1 to TRBJ1-1; D remains ambiguous. The V end lost 0 bases, the J end lost 0 bases, and 6 bases lay between the germline ends. CDR1 and CDR2 (germline): SGHRS, YFSETQ. The CDR3 contains 14 residues. Here the CDR3 reads CASSLAQMNTEAFF. The CDR3 DNA is TGCGCCAGCAGCTTGGCTCAGATGAACACTGAAGCTTTCTTT. Using reference TRBV5-1 and TRBJ1-1 for the parts outside the CDR3, the full variable domain is KAGVTQTPRYLIKTRGQQVTLSCSPISGHRSVSWYQQTPGQGLQFLFEYFSETQRNKGNFPGRFSGRQFSNSRSEMNVSTLELGDSALYLCASSLAQMNTEAFFGQGTRLTVV.

The chain is built from TRBV12-3 or TRBV12-4 and TRBJ2-1; D is unresolved. V lost 2 bases to trimming and J lost 9 bases, with 8 bases between them. This CDR3 is built from 12 residues. Here the CDR3 DNA reads TGTGCCAGCAGTTTACAGTATACTGAGCAGTTCTTC. It translates to CASSLQYTEQFF.

J is TRBJ2-3 and V is TRBV12-3 or TRBV12-4, with D perhaps being TRBD1 or TRBD2 (5 bases each). Trimming took 2 bases from V and 5 from J, leaving 14 bases between them. The CDR3 totals 15 residues. The CDR3 protein is CASSLMGVRRDTQYF. CDR3 in DNA: TGTGCCAGCAGTTTAATGGGGGTTCGGAGAGATACGCAGTATTTT.

The chain combines TRBV6-4 with TRBJ2-5; D is perhaps TRBD1 (5 bases). The germline V gene has CDR1 MRHNA and CDR2 SNTAGT. V dropped 0 bases and J dropped 5 bases, with 16 bases sitting between them. CDR3 length: 16 amino acids. DNA for the CDR3: TGTGCCAGCAGTGACTCCCCACAGGTCTCCAGGGAGACCCAGTACTTC. Its translation is CASSDSPQVSRETQYF.

There are a few counts of this clonotype. The chain joins TRBV5-5 to TRBJ2-7, with D tentatively TRBD1 (6 bases). In germline, CDR1 is SGHKS, CDR2 YYEKEE (reference sequence). The length of the CDR3 is 16 residues. V dropped 4 bases and J dropped 0 bases, with 17 bases sitting between them. The CDR3 sequence: CASSRTDRVSSYEQYF. As DNA, the CDR3 is TGTGCCAGCAGCCGGACAGACCGGGTTAGCTCCTACGAGCAGTACTTC.

This clonotype was found many times. The chain uses TRBV5-1 and TRBJ2-1; tentative D call: TRBD1 (6 bases). CDR3 length: 15 residues. Deletions cut 3 bases from V and 0 bases from J, with 10 bases between. The germline V gene encodes CDR1 SGHRS and CDR2 YFSETQ. CDR3 DNA: TGCGCCAGCAGCTGGGACACGAGCTCCTACAATGAGCAGTTCTTC. Its protein is CASSWDTSSYNEQFF.

The table lists this clonotype with a count of one. The genes are TRBV6-1 and TRBJ2-1, with TRBD2 matching over 10 bases. Trimming took 4 bases from V and 9 from J; bases not matched to a gene: 12. CDR3 length: 16 residues. Germline V CDR1 and CDR2: MNHNS, SASEGT. For the CDR3, the DNA is TGTGCCAGCAGTGCCGGGAGCGGGAGGGGCACTTTTGAGCAGTTCTTC. Translating it yields CASSAGSGRGTFEQFF.

This clonotype was picked up a small number of times. This chain uses TRBV7-2 with TRBJ2-7; D is unresolved. CDR3 length: 12 residues. Germline CDR1 is SGHTA and CDR2 is FQGNSA. V lost 1 base, J lost 3 bases, and 4 bases lay in between. The CDR3 coding sequence is TGTGCCAGCAGCTTAGTTTTCTACGAGCAGTACTTC. Translation: CASSLVFYEQYF.

CDR3 residues: CASSKELGGGGRAGYEQYF. The CDR3 coding sequence is TGTGCCAGCAGCAAAGAGTTGGGTGGAGGCGGGAGGGCCGGGTACGAGCAGTACTTC. The V gene is TRBV21-1, the J gene TRBJ2-7; the table assigns TRBD2, which was not confirmed against the DNA. TRBV21-1 is a pseudogene. The CDR3 is 19 residues long.

This clonotype was seen a few times. The chain recombines TRBV27 with TRBJ2-3; D unresolved. CDR1 MNHEY and CDR2 SMNVEV come from the germline V gene (reference sequence). The CDR3 runs 15 residues. Trimming took off 2 bases at V and 0 bases at J, with 9 bases between the two ends. The CDR3 spells CASSLMFYSTDTQYF. CDR3 coding DNA: TGTGCCAGCAGTTTAATGTTTTATAGCACAGATACGCAGTATTTT.

This clonotype was recorded at least ten times. The CDR3 sequence is CATSRPGWAGYNEQFF. In nucleotides, the CDR3 is TGTGCCACCAGCAGACCCGGTTGGGCGGGGTACAATGAGCAGTTCTTC. The V gene is TRBV15, the J gene TRBJ2-1; TRBD2 might be the D (6 bases). This CDR3 has 16 residues. Germline V gives CDR1 LNHNV, CDR2 YYDKDF (reference sequence). V was pared by 2 bases and J by 4 bases, with 15 bases between.

This rearrangement joins TRBV11-3 to TRBJ2-1; D possibly uses TRBD1 or TRBD2 (5 bases each). Deletions cut 0 bases from V and 11 bases from J, with 11 bases between. The CDR3 extends over 13 amino acids. In germline, CDR1 is SGHNT, CDR2 YENEEA. This chain's CDR3 is CASSLESWGKQFF. The CDR3, as DNA: TGTGCCAGCAGCTTAGAGTCGTGGGGGAAGCAGTTCTTC.

In its sample, this clonotype was seen a few times. The chain has TRBV20-1 and TRBJ2-3; D is possibly TRBD2 (6 bases). The CDR3 covers 15 residues. With 3 bases removed from V and 3 bases from J, the gap between germline ends came to 16 bases. CDR1 and CDR2 (germline): DFQATT, SNEGSKA (reference sequence). The CDR3 region has the DNA TGCAGTGCTAGCCGGGGCCTAGGAGGGACAGATACGCAGTATTTT. It codes for CSASRGLGGTDTQYF.

This clonotype was counted between two and nine times. The V call is TRBV4-2, the J call TRBJ2-5, with 14 bases identical to TRBD2. After removal of 0 bases from V and 6 bases from J, the junction contained 6 bases not matched to a gene. The CDR3 has 17 amino acids. Germline V CDR1 and CDR2: LGHNA, YNFKEQ. CDR3 residues: CASSQEGTSGSLQTQYF. CDR3 DNA: TGTGCCAGCAGCCAAGAGGGGACTAGCGGGAGCTTACAGACCCAGTACTTC.

This clonotype was detected many times. This chain joins TRBV5-1 and TRBJ2-3; D remains ambiguous. V lost 0 bases and J lost 4, with 9 bases in between. CDR3 size: 14 residues. Germline CDR1 reads SGHRS; CDR2 reads YFSETQ. In DNA, the CDR3 is TGCGCCAGCAGCTTGGATGGACGGGCAGATACGCAGTATTTT. Translated, it gives CASSLDGRADTQYF.

The V gene is TRBV5-6, the J gene TRBJ2-3, with D possibly matching TRBD2 (6 bases). The germline V gene encodes CDR1 SGHDT and CDR2 YYEEEE. The length of the CDR3 is 16 residues. V lost 0 bases to trimming and J lost 2 bases, with 13 bases between them. CDR3 DNA: TGTGCCAGCAGCTTGGCCCCAAGACTAGTCACAGATACGCAGTATTTT. Translating it yields CASSLAPRLVTDTQYF.

In its sample, this clonotype was seen a few times. The V gene is TRBV15, the J gene TRBJ2-7; 7 bases match TRBD2. This CDR3 comprises 13 residues. Germline CDR1 and CDR2: LNHNV and YYDKDF (reference sequence). With 3 bases clipped from V and 5 bases from J, the junction kept 4 bases outside the gene matches. CDR3 residues: CATSRGGSHEQYF. Written as DNA, the CDR3 is TGTGCCACCAGCAGGGGCGGGAGTCACGAGCAGTACTTC.

This clonotype was picked up one time. The J gene is TRBJ2-1, the V gene TRBV11-2; 9 nucleotides agree with TRBD1. With 2 bases clipped from V and 7 bases from J, the junction kept 12 bases outside the gene matches. Per germline, CDR1 SGHAT and CDR2 FQNNGV. The CDR3 sequence is 17 residues long. CDR3 in DNA: TGTGCCAGCAGCTTAAGGGGACAGGGAAGCGAGTGGAATGAGCAGTTCTTC. This encodes CASSLRGQGSEWNEQFF.

This sequence joins TRBV20-1 and TRBJ2-7, with D hard to call. This CDR3 is 14 amino acids long. The V end lost 0 bases, the J end lost 4 bases, and 13 bases lay between the germline ends. The germline V gene encodes CDR1 DFQATT and CDR2 SNEGSKA (reference sequence). The CDR3 DNA follows: TGCAGTGCTAGAGATCCCACAAGGGTGTACGAGCAGTACTTC. Residues: CSARDPTRVYEQYF.

This clonotype was recorded a few times. This sequence joins TRBV11-2 and TRBJ1-4; TRBD1 is a possible D gene (6 bases). Trimming cost V 4 bases and J 6 bases, with 15 bases left between them. The germline V gene encodes CDR1 SGHAT and CDR2 FQNNGV. This CDR3 spans 15 amino acids. DNA of the CDR3: TGTGCCAGCAGCTCTGGACAGTGGGGGGATGAAAAACTGTTTTTT. It specifies CASSSGQWGDEKLFF.